These T cell receptor beta chains were read from a single sample in a study of vaccination and CD4 T cells after COVID-19. TCRdb re-called the PCR reads through MiXCR, storing one row per CDR3 protein. The sample holds around 15,000 distinct CDR3 sequences; about 59% are singletons and the top ten take more than 15%. These TCRs' antigens remain unknown. The input for sequencing was CD4+ T cells from blood, cultured in vitro, taken about 7 months after SARS-CoV-2 vaccination. The origin of the receptors is a human donor who had recovered from COVID-19. The CDR3 runs from the conserved cysteine through the conserved F or W. Fields, in order: J gene, D gene, clone size, V gene, CDR3 protein, CDR3 DNA. The D gene is left open where the match is weak. Rows give clone size only sometimes, using once, few, many, or a class for an expanded clone.

j_call: TRBJ2-1
d_call: .
clone_size: few
v_call: TRBV27
cdr3_aa: CASSLNSHEQFF
cdr3_nt: TGTGCCAGCAGTTTAAACAGCCATGAGCAGTTCTTC

j_call: TRBJ2-3
d_call: TRBD2
clone_size: few
v_call: TRBV7-2
cdr3_aa: CASSLRGEGLPPMWQYF
cdr3_nt: TGTGCCAGCAGCCTACGGGGGGAGGGACTACCTCCTATGTGGCAGTATTTT

j_call: TRBJ2-5
d_call: TRBD2
clone_size: few
v_call: TRBV24-1
cdr3_aa: CATSDLLGRGQETQYF
cdr3_nt: TGTGCCACCAGTGATTTGCTAGGGAGGGGCCAAGAGACCCAGTACTTC

j_call: TRBJ1-1
d_call: .
clone_size: .
v_call: TRBV7-8
cdr3_aa: CASSSDTPGSTEAFF
cdr3_nt: TGTGCCAGCAGCTCAGATACCCCGGGGTCCACTGAAGCTTTCTTT

j_call: TRBJ2-3
d_call: .
clone_size: .
v_call: TRBV6-2/TRBV6-3
cdr3_aa: CASRPGGPAGTDTQYF
cdr3_nt: TGTGCCAGCAGACCCGGGGGGCCGGCGGGCACAGATACGCAGTATTTT

j_call: TRBJ2-3
d_call: TRBD2
clone_size: .
v_call: TRBV7-6
cdr3_aa: CASSPIGGAFGTDTQYF
cdr3_nt: TGTGCCAGCAGCCCAATCGGGGGGGCGTTTGGCACAGATACGCAGTATTTT

j_call: TRBJ2-4
d_call: .
clone_size: .
v_call: TRBV20-1
cdr3_aa: CSVQGAKNIQYF
cdr3_nt: TGCAGTGTACAAGGGGCCAAAAACATTCAGTACTTC

j_call: TRBJ2-5
d_call: .
clone_size: .
v_call: TRBV12-5
cdr3_aa: CASRLGQTQETQYF
cdr3_nt: TGTGCTAGCCGGTTAGGACAGACACAAGAGACCCAGTACTTC

j_call: TRBJ1-5
d_call: TRBD1
clone_size: .
v_call: TRBV20-1
cdr3_aa: CSARRSGTGRYQPQHF
cdr3_nt: TGCAGTGCTAGAAGATCCGGGACAGGTCGATATCAGCCCCAGCATTTT

j_call: TRBJ2-3
d_call: TRBD2
clone_size: .
v_call: TRBV14
cdr3_aa: CASSHLAGGGTDTQYF
cdr3_nt: TGTGCCAGCAGCCACCTAGCGGGAGGAGGCACAGATACGCAGTATTTT

j_call: TRBJ2-5
d_call: .
clone_size: few
v_call: TRBV20-1
cdr3_aa: CSARGGLAIGETQYF
cdr3_nt: TGCAGTGCTAGAGGGGGGCTAGCGATAGGAGAGACCCAGTACTTC

j_call: TRBJ2-3
d_call: .
clone_size: .
v_call: TRBV7-9
cdr3_aa: CASSLLIGRTDTQYF
cdr3_nt: TGTGCCAGCAGCTTACTTATCGGGAGAACAGATACGCAGTATTTT

j_call: TRBJ1-1
d_call: TRBD1
clone_size: .
v_call: TRBV15
cdr3_aa: CATSGGTGPLNTEAFF
cdr3_nt: TGTGCCACCAGCGGGGGGACAGGGCCCTTGAACACTGAAGCTTTCTTT

j_call: TRBJ1-5
d_call: .
clone_size: few
v_call: TRBV6-1
cdr3_aa: CASSHGTPSNQPQHF
cdr3_nt: TGTGCCAGCAGTCACGGGACACCTAGCAATCAGCCCCAGCATTTT

j_call: TRBJ1-5
d_call: .
clone_size: .
v_call: TRBV20-1
cdr3_aa: CSATGGWGGNQPQHF
cdr3_nt: TGCAGTGCTACCGGGGGCTGGGGTGGCAATCAGCCCCAGCATTTT

j_call: TRBJ1-2
d_call: .
clone_size: few
v_call: TRBV6-1
cdr3_aa: CASRLDRWHGYTF
cdr3_nt: TGTGCCAGCAGACTTGACAGGTGGCATGGCTACACCTTC

j_call: TRBJ2-5
d_call: .
clone_size: .
v_call: TRBV25-1
cdr3_aa: CASSGGGLAGETQYF
cdr3_nt: TGTGCCAGCAGTGGGGGGGGCCTAGCTGGCGAGACCCAGTACTTC

j_call: TRBJ2-7
d_call: TRBD1
clone_size: .
v_call: TRBV7-2
cdr3_aa: CASSLMGQGTYEQYF
cdr3_nt: TGTGCCAGCAGCTTAATGGGACAGGGTACTTACGAGCAGTACTTC

j_call: TRBJ1-5
d_call: TRBD1
clone_size: .
v_call: TRBV19
cdr3_aa: CASSMAMTGGALNQPQHF
cdr3_nt: TGTGCCAGTAGTATGGCGATGACAGGGGGCGCCCTCAATCAGCCCCAGCATTTT

j_call: TRBJ1-1
d_call: .
clone_size: few
v_call: TRBV19
cdr3_aa: CASSIQRRVGAFF
cdr3_nt: TGTGCCAGTAGTATACAACGACGTGTGGGAGCTTTCTTT

j_call: TRBJ1-1
d_call: .
clone_size: .
v_call: TRBV20-1
cdr3_aa: CSAREGIGTEAFF
cdr3_nt: TGCAGTGCTAGAGAGGGGATCGGCACTGAAGCTTTCTTT

j_call: TRBJ1-5
d_call: .
clone_size: medium-sized
v_call: TRBV6-8
cdr3_aa: CASSYMWVRSYNQPQHF
cdr3_nt: TGTGCCAGCAGTTACATGTGGGTTCGCAGTTACAATCAGCCCCAGCATTTT

j_call: TRBJ2-7
d_call: TRBD1
clone_size: .
v_call: TRBV20-1
cdr3_aa: CSANRGSDEQYF
cdr3_nt: TGCAGTGCTAACAGGGGGTCGGACGAGCAGTACTTC

j_call: TRBJ2-7
d_call: TRBD1
clone_size: few
v_call: TRBV6-4
cdr3_aa: CASPGQGLDEQYF
cdr3_nt: TGTGCCAGCCCGGGACAGGGGCTCGACGAGCAGTACTTC

j_call: TRBJ2-5
d_call: TRBD1
clone_size: medium-sized
v_call: TRBV15
cdr3_aa: CATAVGQEKETQYF
cdr3_nt: TGTGCCACCGCTGTGGGACAGGAAAAAGAGACCCAGTACTTC

j_call: TRBJ2-3
d_call: .
clone_size: few
v_call: TRBV7-2
cdr3_aa: CASSLLSVGTPDTQYF
cdr3_nt: TGTGCCAGCAGCTTACTCAGTGTTGGGACCCCAGATACGCAGTATTTT